This T cell receptor (beta chain) was sequenced during a study of cytomegalovirus exposure and HLA in healthy donors. The wider study: Drawn from HLA-typed donors, approximately 85 million unique TCRs were held in an early data release.

Study-level points and caveats: At a 0.05 false discovery rate, a later analysis found 16,951 TCR beta sequences to be associated with HLA alleles. The later analysis indicated that the majority of CMV-associated TCR beta chains appeared HLA-restricted.

CDR3 length: 15 residues. Germline V gene lookup returns CDR1 SGHTA and CDR2 FQGNSA. A multiplex PCR was run with 60 Vbeta primers and 13 Jbeta primers. Assay used: immunoSEQ multiplex PCR; TCRdb lists only in-frame clones, some missing. In the table there are about 110,000 clones, 70% to 85% of which are singletons. Worth noting for this clone: Its target is not known.

Sequencing input: PBMCs. J is TRBJ2-5 and V is TRBV7-2, with a possible D match to TRBD2 (5 bases). The DNA end is a closer match to TRBJ2-7, so the J assignment may be wrong. This clonotype was obtained from a man aged 25 to 40 in good health and CMV-seropositive. The CDR3 protein is CASSQRGSSSYEQYF. CDR3 DNA sequence: TGTGCCAGCAGCCAAAGAGGGTCTAGCTCCTACGAGCAGTACTTC.